The 10 T cell receptor beta chains given below trace back to one sample, sequenced in a study of early T cells in non-severe SARS-CoV-2 infection. TCRdb used MiXCR to reprocess the 5' RACE reads, holding one entry per CDR3 protein. The table records under 40,000 distinct CDR3 sequences, roughly 5.7% of them present only once. The sequencing input was whole blood. Receptors originate from an adult who was a healthcare worker with PCR-confirmed SARS-CoV-2 infection or an uninfected control (not recorded which).

This sequence joins TRBV30 and TRBJ2-7; D might be TRBD1 (5 bases). V lost 7 bases and J lost 6, with 16 bases in between. Germline assignment: CDR1 GTSNPN and CDR2 SVGIG (reference sequence). This CDR3 is built from 12 residues. In DNA form, the CDR3 reads TGTGCCTACGACAGCCACCCTAGCGAGCAGTACTTC. Translation: CAYDSHPSEQYF.

This clonotype occurred many times. J is TRBJ1-2 and V is TRBV3-1; D is undetermined. The ends were cut back, 1 base at V and 3 bases at J, with 6 bases in the middle. Germline CDR1 reads LGHDT; CDR2 reads YNNKEL (reference sequence). The CDR3 has 13 amino acids. The chain's CDR3 is CASSQGGYYGYTF. The CDR3, as DNA: TGTGCCAGCAGCCAAGGGGGTTACTATGGCTACACCTTC.

This clonotype has ten or more counts. The V and J genes are TRBV4-1 and TRBJ2-7; 9 bases map to TRBD2. The CDR3 length is 16 residues. The V and J ends lost 1 base and 4 bases, in that order; junction bases with no gene match: 8. In germline, CDR1 is MGHRA, CDR2 YSYEKL. As DNA, the CDR3 is TGCGCCAGCAGCCAAGGGGTTAGCGGGAGCCTTTACGAGCAGTACTTC. Its protein product is CASSQGVSGSLYEQYF.

The gene calls are TRBV30 and TRBJ1-2; D remains unclear. Germline CDR1 GTSNPN, CDR2 SVGIG (reference sequence). This CDR3 contains 13 residues. Trimming took off 4 bases at V and 8 bases at J, with 17 bases between the two ends. The CDR3 DNA follows: TGTGCCTGGAACGCACAGAAGGTTGGGGGCTACACCTTC. Translated: CAWNAQKVGGYTF. The variable domain in full, completed from reference TRBV30 and TRBJ1-2, reads SQTIHQWPATLVQPVGSPLSLECTVEGTSNPNLYWYRQAAGRGLQLLFYSVGIGQISSEVPQNLSASRPQDRQFILSSKKLLLSDSGFYLCAWNAQKVGGYTFGSGTRLTVV.

In this sample, this clonotype turned up a few times. The chain combines TRBV3-1 with TRBJ2-1; D tentatively fits TRBD1 or TRBD2 (6 bases each). Trimming cost V 8 bases and J 8 bases, with 16 bases left between them. Germline V lookup: CDR1 LGHDT, CDR2 YNNKEL (reference sequence). The CDR3 spans 13 residues. Here the CDR3 reads CASSILAGDEQFF. In DNA, the CDR3 is TGTGCCAGCTCAATACTAGCAGGGGATGAGCAGTTCTTC.

This clonotype has more than one count but fewer than ten. The chain carries TRBV29-1 and TRBJ1-1, with TRBD1 matching over 7 bases. The CDR3 sequence is 17 residues long. The trim removed 1 base at V and 1 base at J, leaving 12 bases unmatched. CDR1 and CDR2 from the germline V gene are SQVTM and ANQGSEA. CDR3 residues: CSVEGVTGTFTNTEAFF. The CDR3 DNA sequence: TGCAGCGTTGAAGGAGTGACAGGGACTTTTACGAACACTGAAGCTTTCTTT.

This clonotype has at least ten counts. The V call is TRBV20-1, the J call TRBJ1-2, with D unclear. Per the germline V gene, CDR1 is DFQATT and CDR2 is SNEGSKA (reference sequence). Trimming shortened V by 4 bases and J by 2 bases, and 8 bases separated the two germline ends. The CDR3 extends over 12 amino acids. The CDR3, as DNA: TGCAGTGCTAATACACCCAACTATGGCTACACCTTC. This codes for CSANTPNYGYTF.

This clonotype was seen many times. The gene calls are TRBV12-3 or TRBV12-4 and TRBJ2-5, with D uncertain. The V and J ends lost 6 bases and 2 bases respectively, with 13 bases between them. This CDR3 has 14 residues. CDR3: CASRGRVFQETQYF. For the CDR3, the DNA is TGTGCCAGCAGGGGCAGAGTGTTTCAAGAGACCCAGTACTTC.

The sample holds a few counts of this clonotype. V is TRBV7-2 and J is TRBJ1-1; TRBD1 is a possible D gene (5 bases). The CDR3 covers 12 residues. The germline gives CDR1 SGHTA, CDR2 FQGNSA. V was shortened by 5 bases and J by 11 bases, with 15 bases between the two germline ends. CDR3 nucleotide sequence: TGTGCCAGCAGCCCCGTACCAGGGAACGCTTTCTTT. Encoded protein: CASSPVPGNAFF.

This clonotype was seen at least ten times. DNA for the CDR3: TGCGCCAGCAGACAGAACACTGAAGCTTTCTTT. Its translation is CASRQNTEAFF. This chain connects TRBV10-1 to TRBJ1-1; D unresolved. Trimming shortened V by 6 bases and J by 1 base, and 3 bases separated the two germline ends. Germline V gene sequence: CDR1 WNHNN, CDR2 SYGVQD (reference sequence). This CDR3 has 11 residues.